This T cell receptor (beta chain) was obtained from a study of patients and donors after allogeneic stem cell transplantation (dated by TCRdb to 2018 to 2020). Worth noting for this clonotype: No cognate antigen has been identified for it. No much larger clone exists at a distance of one base, and base qualities are not known.

From the cysteine up to the phenylalanine, the CDR3 has a length of 16 residues. The entry retains the CDR3 DNA only, 48 bases that are in frame from base 1. The CDR1 and CDR2 encoded by the germline V gene are SGHRS and YFSETQ. V is clipped by 0 bases and J by 7 bases, and the sequence between their germline boundaries is 17 bases long. Libraries were prepared through RT-PCR. TCRdb names NextSeq 550 as the instrument used. TCRdb handled the public reads itself, with Q25 trimming in fastp and clone calling in MiXCR, and kept productive beta chains. Every CDR3 protein is listed once, alongside the most common genes and DNA of its rows. The sample data list roughly 190,000 distinct CDR3 sequences, and 41% of these were observed just once. 33% of the sample is taken by the ten largest.

The TCR was taken from a human donor who was either an allogeneic HSCT recipient or a stem cell or donor lymphocyte infusion donor (not recorded which). It is not recorded whose cells these are; they may come from a transplant donor. Sequenced input: blood, either unsorted or a sorted T cell fraction (not recorded which). The chain is encoded by TRBV5-1 joined to TRBJ2-1, with the D segment possibly TRBD1 or TRBD2, each aligning over 5 bases. The sequence in DNA is TGCGCCAGCAGCTTGGAGGCAGGGTGGACTCGGAATGAGCAGTTCTTC. The encoded protein is CASSLEAGWTRNEQFF.